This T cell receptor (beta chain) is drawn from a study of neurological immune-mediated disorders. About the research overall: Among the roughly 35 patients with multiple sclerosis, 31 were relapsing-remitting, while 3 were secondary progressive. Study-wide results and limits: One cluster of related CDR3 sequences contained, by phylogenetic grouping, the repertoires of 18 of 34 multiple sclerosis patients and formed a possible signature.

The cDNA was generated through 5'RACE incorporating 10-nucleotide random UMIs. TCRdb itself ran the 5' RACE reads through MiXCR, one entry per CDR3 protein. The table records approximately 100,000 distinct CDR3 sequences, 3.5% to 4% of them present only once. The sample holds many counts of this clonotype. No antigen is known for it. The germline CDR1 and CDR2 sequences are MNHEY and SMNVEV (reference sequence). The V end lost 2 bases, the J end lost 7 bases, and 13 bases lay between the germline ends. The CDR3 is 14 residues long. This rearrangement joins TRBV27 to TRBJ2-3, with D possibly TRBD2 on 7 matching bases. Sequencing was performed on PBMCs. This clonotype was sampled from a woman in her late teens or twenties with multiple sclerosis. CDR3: CASSLAGAANTQYF. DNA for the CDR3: TGTGCCAGCAGTTTAGCGGGGGCCGCTAATACGCAGTATTTT.